This record concerns one T cell receptor beta chain sequence. Its target antigen remains unknown. The sample holds no much larger clone one base away, and base qualities are not on file. The data stem from a study of PD-L1 blockade in urothelial cancer (dated by TCRdb to between 2016 and 2019). For the study in its entirety: All patients started therapy in about 2014 and received atezolizumab 1,200 mg intravenously every 3 weeks. About 85% of the roughly 30 patients were males with bladder-origin urothelial cancer, and about 65% of the roughly 30 reported a prior smoking history. An ECOG performance status of 0 or 1 was recorded for the patients, and 0 to 3 prior chemotherapy regimens had been received by the patients. Blood samples were analyzed at two time points: 3 weeks after treatment start (second dose) and 6 weeks after treatment start. A median of roughly 140,000 T cells and roughly 80,000 unique TCRs was obtained from blood samples, and a median clonality of approximately 0.08 was observed. Somatic, immune and clinical correlates of response to PD-L1 blockade with atezolizumab in urothelial cancer were the focus of an exploratory multi-omic analysis. Pretreatment tumor samples, along with matched peripheral blood serially collected before and after atezolizumab treatment, were subjected to TCR sequencing. Durable clinical benefit was defined as a progression-free survival longer than 6 months, and TCR features were additionally tested against progression-free survival and overall survival. In the same patients who had TCR sequencing, pretreatment tumors also underwent whole exome sequencing and RNA sequencing. Several patients achieved durable clinical benefit and fewer than 25 did not. Pretreatment blood TCR-seq was available for nearly 30 patients, at least one posttreatment blood collection was obtained for some 25 patients, and tumor TCR-seq was available for some 25 patients.

To estimate absolute template abundance from read counts, synthetic TCR analog templates were spiked into each PCR. Using the immunoSEQ assay, TCRbeta CDR3 regions were amplified from genomic DNA with bias-controlled V and J gene primers. Rearranged TCRbeta segments were sequenced at approximately 20X coverage. The study's processing was this. Sequencing errors were corrected by clustering and CDR3s were annotated against IMGT to assign V, D and J genes. Only productive TCRbeta rearrangements were used in downstream analyses, excluding out-of-frame or stop-codon sequences. Clonality was calculated as one minus the Shannon entropy normalized by the log of the number of unique productive sequences. Fisher's exact test with Benjamini-Hochberg correction, at a threshold of adjusted p below 0.01, was used to find clones that differed between time points or between blood and tumor. Imported from immuneACCESS, the table was reduced by TCRdb to in-frame sequences with V and J called. These copies leave out some clones; in studies compared against another copy, an unresolved V gene accounts for under half, and the cause of the remainder is not known. The V and J calls and the clone size are those of that table, but D and trimming were determined from the DNA. This sample lists about 47,000 clones; around 80% were detected once. The ten largest clones represent under 20% of the sample.

Looking up the germline V gene (reference sequence) yields CDR1 MNHEY and CDR2 SMNVEV. The CDR3 covers 14 residues, taking in both the cysteine and the phenylalanine. This entry keeps only the CDR3 DNA: 42 bases, framed from base 1. At the junction V is shortened by 6 bases and J by 6 bases, with 17 bases in between. The sample's time point label is to be understood as: pretreatment peripheral blood. A cohort of 25 to 30 patients with locally advanced or metastatic urothelial carcinoma, treated at Memorial Sloan Kettering on a trial protocol, was included. Peripheral blood mononuclear cells were collected pretreatment and during treatment, at between 1 and 8 total time points per patient. The Qiagen DNeasy Blood extraction kit was used to purify genomic DNA from total PBMCs and from tumor samples. PBMCs were collected pretreatment and during treatment, and were isolated and stored as previously described.

On the study overall, not on this receptor specifically: A pretreatment peripheral blood TCR clonality below the median was linked to improved progression-free and overall survival. Because the sample size was small (n ≈ 27) and many exploratory analyses were performed, the results are intended to be hypothesis-generating. At 3 weeks after the start of treatment, tumor-associated TCR clones in peripheral blood had expanded more in patients with durable benefit (n of about 22, p = 0.022).

This sequence originates from a man in his sixties with urothelial cancer. The chain employs TRBV27 and TRBJ1-2, and the D gene may be TRBD1, 5 bases matching. This specimen consisted of PBMCs, obtained around atezolizumab (anti-PD-L1) treatment. The CDR3 protein is CASSTRGRGDGYTF. The sequenced DNA: TGTGCCAGCAGCACAAGAGGGAGGGGTGATGGCTACACCTTC.